These 26 T cell receptor beta chains were all obtained from the same sample, sequenced in a study of T cell repertoires in cytomegalovirus infection. The antigens of these receptors remain unknown. TCRdb fed the reads into MiXCR, producing one record per CDR3 protein. The sample contains about 470,000 distinct CDR3 sequences, approximately 42% of which appear only once. Sequencing used cultured PBMCs, obtained from culture after CMV antigen stimulation. Every receptor here comes from a human donor in good health (CMV status not recorded). Some clones in this sample may be carry-over from other donors' samples.

J is TRBJ2-5 and V is TRBV28; TRBD1 or TRBD2 may be the D gene (5 bases each). The CDR3 has 15 amino acids. CDR1 is MDHEN, CDR2 SYDVKM, per germline. V dropped 6 bases and J dropped 5 bases, with 19 bases sitting between them. CDR3 nucleotides: TGTGCCAGCAGGTTAACCGGGGCAGCGTTGGAGACCCAGTACTTC. It encodes CASRLTGAALETQYF. The variable domain in full, completed from reference TRBV28 and TRBJ2-5, reads DVKVTQSSRYLVKRTGEKVFLECVQDMDHENMFWYRQDPGLGLRLIYFSYDVKMKEKGDIPEGYSVSREKKERFSLILESASTNQTSMYLCASRLTGAALETQYFGPGTRLLVL.

This clonotype was recorded a few times. The CDR3 DNA sequence: TGCGCCAGCAGTAGGCCGGGGGGCTCTTCACGCTCTGGGGCCAACGTCCTGACTTTC. This translates into CASSRPGGSSRSGANVLTF. V usage is TRBV5-1 and J usage is TRBJ2-6, with D possibly being TRBD2 (7 bases). With 5 bases removed from V and 0 bases from J, the gap between germline ends came to 21 bases. The CDR3 runs 19 residues. The V gene's germline CDR1 is SGHRS and CDR2 YFSETQ. The full variable domain, in which reference TRBV5-1 and TRBJ2-6 provide the parts outside the CDR3, is KAGVTQTPRYLIKTRGQQVTLSCSPISGHRSVSWYQQTPGQGLQFLFEYFSETQRNKGNFPGRFSGRQFSNSRSEMNVSTLELGDSALYLCASSRPGGSSRSGANVLTFGAGSRLTVL.

In this sample, this clonotype turned up a few times. V is TRBV12-3 or TRBV12-4 and J is TRBJ1-1, with a possible D match to TRBD1 (6 bases). The CDR3 contains 13 residues. V shed 6 bases and J shed 1 base, with 9 bases lying between them. Here the CDR3 reads CASSWTANTEAFF. DNA for the CDR3: TGTGCCAGCAGCTGGACAGCGAACACTGAAGCTTTCTTT.

Details on this clonotype: Without the conserved terminal phenylalanine or tryptophan, this CDR3 likely stems from a read error. The J gene is TRBJ1-5, the V gene TRBV7-9; D is unclear. The CDR3 has 13 residues. The germline V and J ends were trimmed by 5 bases and 8 bases, with 13 bases remaining between them. The V gene's germline CDR1 is SEHNR and CDR2 FQNEAQ (reference sequence). CDR3 residues: CASSHSGSEPQHV. Here the CDR3 DNA reads TGTGCCAGCAGCCACTCTGGGAGTGAGCCCCAGCATGTT.

This clonotype was counted between two and nine times. The chain combines TRBV12-3 or TRBV12-4 with TRBJ2-7; possibly TRBD1 for D (6 bases). Trimming removed 5 bases at V and 3 bases at J, with 17 bases between. The CDR3 sequence is 15 residues long. This chain's CDR3 is CASSPSGQLLYEQYF. In DNA form, the CDR3 reads TGTGCCAGCAGTCCCTCTGGACAGCTCCTCTACGAGCAGTACTTC.

This clonotype turned up a few times. The chain uses TRBV18 and TRBJ2-5; D gene unclear. V lost 3 bases to trimming and J lost 3 bases, with 8 bases between them. There are 13 residues in the CDR3. Germline V gene lookup returns CDR1 KGHSH and CDR2 LQKENI. As DNA, the CDR3 is TGTGCCAGCTCACCTCTCCAGGAAGAGACCCAGTACTTC. It translates to CASSPLQEETQYF.

This chain connects TRBV7-6 to TRBJ2-5; 8 nucleotides align to TRBD1. Germline V gene sequence: CDR1 SGHVS, CDR2 FNYEAQ. Trimming cost V 5 bases and J 4 bases; bases outside gene matches: 6. The CDR3 spans 14 residues. In nucleotides, the CDR3 is TGTGCCAGCAGCGACAGGGGCTCGCGAGAGACCCAGTACTTC. It is translated as CASSDRGSRETQYF.

J is TRBJ2-6 and V is TRBV5-1; TRBD1 aligns across 9 bases. Trimming took 3 bases from V and 4 from J; bases not matched to a gene: 23. The V gene's germline CDR1 is SGHRS and CDR2 YFSETQ. This CDR3 is built from 22 residues. In DNA, the CDR3 is TGCGCCAGCAGCTCCCCGGGAGCGAGTGGGACAGGGCTTATGGGGGGGGCCAACGTCCTGACTTTC. Translated, it gives CASSSPGASGTGLMGGANVLTF. Filled out from reference TRBV5-1 and TRBJ2-6, the complete variable domain reads KAGVTQTPRYLIKTRGQQVTLSCSPISGHRSVSWYQQTPGQGLQFLFEYFSETQRNKGNFPGRFSGRQFSNSRSEMNVSTLELGDSALYLCASSSPGASGTGLMGGANVLTFGAGSRLTVL.

This chain connects TRBV6-2 or TRBV6-3 to TRBJ2-1, with D unclear. CDR3 length equals 13 residues. Germline V gene data show CDR1 as MNHEY and CDR2 as SVGEGT. V was shortened by 0 bases and J by 9 bases, with 9 bases between the two germline ends. This CDR3 reads CASSYSRVSEQFF. CDR3 coding DNA: TGTGCCAGCAGTTACTCGAGAGTCAGTGAGCAGTTCTTC.

The chain has TRBV7-2 and TRBJ2-1, with 7 bases identical to TRBD2. The CDR3 consists of 18 residues. The V segment lost 5 bases and the J segment 3 bases; nucleotides outside the gene matches: 16. Germline V gives CDR1 SGHTA, CDR2 FQGNSA. The CDR3 DNA reads as TGTGCCAGCAGCAACAAAGCGGGACGACTGTGGTACTACAATGAGCAGTTCTTC. Its translation: CASSNKAGRLWYYNEQFF.

This chain uses TRBV7-2 with TRBJ2-7; unclear D gene. V lost 3 bases and J 5 bases, leaving 11 bases between the germline ends. The CDR3 runs to 13 residues. CDR1 SGHTA and CDR2 FQGNSA come from the germline V gene. Written as DNA, the CDR3 is TGTGCCAGCAGCTTGGAGCCAGTGCACGAGCAGTACTTC. Translation: CASSLEPVHEQYF.

V is TRBV10-3 and J is TRBJ1-5; no reliable D call. Germline V lookup: CDR1 ENHRY, CDR2 SYGVKD. This CDR3 spans 15 amino acids. V lost 6 bases and J 4 bases, leaving 16 bases between the germline ends. DNA for the CDR3: TGTGCCATCAGCGGCTTAACCGGCCCTAATCAGCCCCAGCATTTT. Its translation: CAISGLTGPNQPQHF.

Comments on this clonotype: The junction shows a germline mismatch at one end, possibly a read error. The V call is TRBV20-1, the J call TRBJ2-3; 7 positions agree with TRBD2. From germline, CDR1 is DFQATT and CDR2 SNEGSKA (reference sequence). This CDR3 is built from 14 residues. Here the CDR3 reads CSARDGRADDTQYF. The DNA for the CDR3 is TGCAGTGCCAGAGATGGGAGGGCCGATGATACGCAGTATTTT.

The chain links TRBV27 to TRBJ2-7; TRBD1 matches at 7 bases. Germline CDR1 reads MNHEY; CDR2 reads SMNVEV (reference sequence). With V trimmed by 5 bases and J by 0 bases, 7 bases remained unmatched. There are 15 residues in the CDR3. CDR3 protein: CASSVRGQSSYEQYF. CDR3 DNA sequence: TGTGCCAGCAGTGTCAGGGGACAGAGCTCCTACGAGCAGTACTTC.

In its sample, this clonotype was seen a few times. The gene calls are TRBV7-9 and TRBJ2-3; D is tentatively TRBD1 or TRBD2 (7 bases each). This CDR3 is 15 amino acids long. V lost 4 bases to trimming and J lost 3 bases, with 14 bases between them. Germline CDR1 is SEHNR and CDR2 is FQNEAQ (reference sequence). This CDR3 is CASSWPRGGTDTQYF. CDR3 bases: TGTGCCAGCAGCTGGCCCAGGGGGGGGACAGATACGCAGTATTTT.

This chain joins TRBV7-6 and TRBJ2-5, with a tentative D call TRBD1 (6 bases). V shed 5 bases and J shed 4 bases, with 14 bases lying between them. The CDR3 sequence is 14 residues long. CDR1 and CDR2 from the germline V gene are SGHVS and FNYEAQ. CDR3 sequence reads: CASSRASRGETQYF. CDR3 bases: TGTGCCAGCAGCCGAGCGAGCAGGGGAGAGACCCAGTACTTC.

V usage is TRBV12-3 or TRBV12-4 and J usage is TRBJ2-1; D not resolved. V dropped 1 base and J dropped 4 bases, with 5 bases sitting between them. This CDR3 spans 13 amino acids. CDR3 loop: CASSLELYNEQFF. DNA of the CDR3: TGTGCCAGCAGTTTAGAACTGTACAATGAGCAGTTCTTC.

The DNA for the CDR3 is TGTGCCGCTTCCGGGACAGATAACACCGGGGAGCTGTTTTTT. Amino acid sequence: CAASGTDNTGELFF. The V call is TRBV28, the J call TRBJ2-2; TRBD1 agrees at 7 bases. Germline V gives CDR1 MDHEN, CDR2 SYDVKM. J gave up 2 bases and V 11 bases, and 8 bases lay outside the gene matches. The CDR3 has 14 amino acids.

This clonotype occurred a few times. The chain uses TRBV7-9 and TRBJ2-5; D is possibly TRBD1 (6 bases). The CDR3 contains 13 residues. CDR1 is SEHNR and CDR2 is FQNEAQ in the germline V gene (reference sequence). V lost 6 bases, J lost 5 bases, and 13 bases lay in between. DNA for the CDR3: TGTGCCAGCAGGGGGGCCACATGGGAGACCCAGTACTTC. It translates to CASRGATWETQYF.

This chain uses TRBV20-1 with TRBJ2-5, with TRBD2 matching over 8 bases. V lost 5 bases and J lost 7; bases outside the gene matches: 9. This CDR3 has 13 amino acids. Germline V gene lookup returns CDR1 DFQATT and CDR2 SNEGSKA (reference sequence). In DNA, the CDR3 is TGCAGTGCTCCGACTAGCGCCCGGGGGACCCAGTACTTC. Its protein product is CSAPTSARGTQYF.

The chain has TRBV7-2 and TRBJ1-4; D remains unclear. CDR1 SGHTA and CDR2 FQGNSA come from the germline V gene. The length of the CDR3 is 13 residues. With 1 base removed from V and 8 bases from J, the gap between germline ends came to 8 bases. DNA for the CDR3: TGTGCCAGCAGCTTAGGGGAGTACGAAAAACTGTTTTTT. It is translated as CASSLGEYEKLFF.

The chain couples TRBV5-4 to TRBJ2-3; 7 bases are a match to TRBD2. V dropped 0 bases and J dropped 7; count of bases not matched to a gene: 8. CDR1 and CDR2 from the germline V gene are SGHNT and YYREEE (reference sequence). The CDR3 loop spans 15 amino acids. The CDR3 coding sequence is TGTGCCAGCAGCTTGGACTGGACTAGTAGCCATACGCAGTATTTT. This encodes CASSLDWTSSHTQYF.

The rearrangement uses TRBV4-3 and TRBJ2-3, with D hard to call. The CDR3 sequence is 13 residues long. V gave up 2 bases and J gave up 4 bases, with 7 bases separating them. Germline-derived CDR1 and CDR2 are LGHNA and YSLEER. CDR3 loop: CASSQRSADTQYF. CDR3 DNA: TGCGCCAGCAGCCAACGGTCAGCAGATACGCAGTATTTT.

With regard to this clonotype: A junction boundary mismatches the germline segment, possibly from a read error. The chain combines TRBV5-1 with TRBJ2-2, with D hard to call. The CDR3 consists of 16 residues. Looked up from germline, CDR1 is SGHRS and CDR2 is YFSETQ. The CDR3 is CASSLRSGLNPGELFF. Written as DNA, the CDR3 is TGCGCCAGCAGCTTGCGGTCGGGCCTGAACCCCGGGGAGCTGTTTTTT.

This clonotype came up a few times. The rearrangement uses TRBV6-2 or TRBV6-3 and TRBJ2-5, with D perhaps TRBD2 (5 bases). V was cut by 6 bases and J by 2 bases, with 10 bases left in between. Germline CDR1 is MNHEY and CDR2 is SVGEGT. This CDR3 is 13 amino acids long. The CDR3 region has the DNA TGTGCCAGCAGCAAGACTACACAAGAGACCCAGTACTTC. The encoded protein is CASSKTTQETQYF.

This clonotype showed up just a few times. The V gene is TRBV6-1, the J gene TRBJ2-1; maybe TRBD1 (6 bases). This CDR3 contains 15 residues. CDR1 and CDR2 from the germline V gene are MNHNS and SASEGT. The V end lost 3 bases, the J end lost 6 bases, and 15 bases lay between the germline ends. The CDR3 bases are TGTGCCAGCAGTGACCGGGACAACCTAGGCAATGAGCAGTTCTTC. It specifies CASSDRDNLGNEQFF.